This paragraph reports one T cell receptor (beta chain). The antigen is not known. This specimen comes from a study of blood T cells in healthy people across ages. Germline assignment: CDR1 LGHNA and CDR2 YNFKEQ. CDR3 length: 14 residues. Trimming shortened V by 7 bases and J by 7 bases, and 14 bases separated the two germline ends. A J-beta primer mix and a sample-barcoded 5' primer were used in a second PCR of about 7 to 11 cycles. Each cDNA was tagged by a template-switch adaptor containing 12 random nucleotides. TCRdb re-derived calls from the 5' RACE reads in MiXCR, one entry per CDR3 protein. The profile covers 850,000 to 1,000,000 distinct CDR3 sequences, with about 48% appearing a single time and around an eighth taken by the ten largest. Whole-study findings and limits: Diversity of TCR beta per million T cells declined in a roughly linear way with age.

The TCR originated in a man younger than 45 in good health. The chain carries TRBV4-2 and TRBJ1-6, with D possibly matching TRBD1 (5 bases). Material: blood. The CDR3 DNA follows: TGTGCCAGCAAAGTCGGGACGGGGAATTCACCCCTCCACTTT. This translates into CASKVGTGNSPLHF.